The sequence of this T cell receptor beta chain was determined in a study of regulatory T cells in long-lasting Graves disease. CDR3 regions were amplified by Arm-PCR using iRepertoire HTBI primers to build TCR beta libraries. Each CDR3 protein is one row after TCRdb ran MiXCR on the multiplex PCR reads. The sample lists roughly 610,000 distinct CDR3 sequences, roughly 15% occurring once. Time point of the sample: newly diagnosed GD, antithyroid drugs for less than 3 months. Scientists built the TCR library using RNA that was extracted from PBMCs. Diagnosing Graves' disease relied on the American Thyroid Association guidelines. This clonotype was seen repeatedly, ten times or more. The antigen is not known. Study-wide results and limits: Thyroid tissue went unexamined; only peripheral blood was analyzed.

This CDR3 is built from 10 residues. Trimming shortened V by 10 bases and J by 4 bases, and 7 bases separated the two germline ends. CDR1 and CDR2 from the germline V gene are MNHNS and SASEGT. These data were also reused for a study on T cells in Graves' hyperthyroidism and ophthalmopathy. From that report: Thyroid ultrasound, orbital computed tomography, clinical symptoms, and serum thyroxine and TRAb underpinned diagnoses.

The genes are TRBV6-1 and TRBJ1-2, with no clear D. The sample was peripheral blood mononuclear cells (PBMCs), taken at new diagnosis, from a patient treated with antithyroid drugs. This TCR was recovered from a woman younger than 45 with Graves disease. The CDR3: CATYSYGYTF. CDR3 coding DNA: TGTGCCACATACAGCTATGGCTACACCTTC.